This record concerns one T cell receptor beta chain sequence. Its antigen remains unidentified. The entry originates in a study of CD8 T cells in Susac syndrome. The CDR3 is 13 amino acids. CDR1 is MNHNS and CDR2 is SASEGT in the germline V gene. V trimming: 8 bases; J trimming: 5 bases; junction bases outside the gene matches: 6. The study sequenced TCR beta in blood CD8+ and CD4+ T cells. Negative magnetic isolation gave CD8+ and CD4+ cells; FACS enriched CD8+ TEMRA. The RNA, about 0.45 to 1 ug, was put through reverse transcription using random hexamers. TCRdb re-derived calls from the immunoSEQ multiplex PCR reads in MiXCR, one entry per CDR3 protein. The table lists approximately 220,000 distinct CDR3 sequences, more than 85% of them singletons. General study points: The relatively small number of individuals in the TCR sequencing and HLA analysis was acknowledged by the study.

Sequencing was done on a sample of CD4+ T cells from PBMCs. The chain carries TRBV6-1 and TRBJ2-5, with TRBD2 identical over 9 bases. This clonotype was obtained from a human donor with multiple sclerosis. CDR3 amino acids: CASGRGGLETQYF. In DNA form, the CDR3 reads TGTGCCAGCGGGCGGGGGGGCCTTGAGACCCAGTACTTC.